This T cell receptor (beta chain) was identified during a study of technical replicates of blood from a few donors. Repertoires were generated with immunoSEQ multiplex PCR, while TCRdb's copy carries only in-frame clones and drops some. The data show 75,000 to 100,000 clones, roughly 95% seen once. Only one count was recorded for this clone. Germline loops: CDR1 SGHNT, CDR2 YENEEA. The CDR3 totals 16 residues. V gave up 5 bases and J gave up 4 bases; unmatched junction bases: 12. This clonotype was obtained from a human donor in good health. Sequencing was performed on T cells isolated from PBMCs. V usage is TRBV11-3 and J usage is TRBJ2-7, with 9 bases fitting TRBD1. Here the CDR3 reads CASSQEMTGGAYEQYF. The CDR3 nucleotides are TGTGCCAGCAGCCAAGAAATGACAGGGGGTGCGTACGAGCAGTACTTC.